This TCR beta chain was captured by sequencing in a study of patients and donors after allogeneic stem cell transplantation. The germline V and J ends were trimmed by 3 bases and 5 bases, with 7 bases remaining between them. The CDR3 length is 12 residues. Germline V gene lookup returns CDR1 SGHDN and CDR2 FVKESK. This clonotype was observed a few times. TCRdb called the RT-PCR reads again in MiXCR, with one record for every CDR3 protein. This table holds tens of thousands of distinct CDR3 sequences, 45% to 50% found once. This sequence originates from a human donor who was either an allogeneic HSCT recipient or a stem cell or donor lymphocyte infusion donor (not recorded which). It is not recorded whose cells these are; they may come from a transplant donor. The material sequenced was blood, either unsorted or a sorted T cell fraction (not recorded which). This chain joins TRBV14 and TRBJ1-1; D unclear. In DNA, the CDR3 is TGTGCCAGCAGCCACGGTAGGACTGAAGCTTTCTTT. Its protein product is CASSHGRTEAFF.